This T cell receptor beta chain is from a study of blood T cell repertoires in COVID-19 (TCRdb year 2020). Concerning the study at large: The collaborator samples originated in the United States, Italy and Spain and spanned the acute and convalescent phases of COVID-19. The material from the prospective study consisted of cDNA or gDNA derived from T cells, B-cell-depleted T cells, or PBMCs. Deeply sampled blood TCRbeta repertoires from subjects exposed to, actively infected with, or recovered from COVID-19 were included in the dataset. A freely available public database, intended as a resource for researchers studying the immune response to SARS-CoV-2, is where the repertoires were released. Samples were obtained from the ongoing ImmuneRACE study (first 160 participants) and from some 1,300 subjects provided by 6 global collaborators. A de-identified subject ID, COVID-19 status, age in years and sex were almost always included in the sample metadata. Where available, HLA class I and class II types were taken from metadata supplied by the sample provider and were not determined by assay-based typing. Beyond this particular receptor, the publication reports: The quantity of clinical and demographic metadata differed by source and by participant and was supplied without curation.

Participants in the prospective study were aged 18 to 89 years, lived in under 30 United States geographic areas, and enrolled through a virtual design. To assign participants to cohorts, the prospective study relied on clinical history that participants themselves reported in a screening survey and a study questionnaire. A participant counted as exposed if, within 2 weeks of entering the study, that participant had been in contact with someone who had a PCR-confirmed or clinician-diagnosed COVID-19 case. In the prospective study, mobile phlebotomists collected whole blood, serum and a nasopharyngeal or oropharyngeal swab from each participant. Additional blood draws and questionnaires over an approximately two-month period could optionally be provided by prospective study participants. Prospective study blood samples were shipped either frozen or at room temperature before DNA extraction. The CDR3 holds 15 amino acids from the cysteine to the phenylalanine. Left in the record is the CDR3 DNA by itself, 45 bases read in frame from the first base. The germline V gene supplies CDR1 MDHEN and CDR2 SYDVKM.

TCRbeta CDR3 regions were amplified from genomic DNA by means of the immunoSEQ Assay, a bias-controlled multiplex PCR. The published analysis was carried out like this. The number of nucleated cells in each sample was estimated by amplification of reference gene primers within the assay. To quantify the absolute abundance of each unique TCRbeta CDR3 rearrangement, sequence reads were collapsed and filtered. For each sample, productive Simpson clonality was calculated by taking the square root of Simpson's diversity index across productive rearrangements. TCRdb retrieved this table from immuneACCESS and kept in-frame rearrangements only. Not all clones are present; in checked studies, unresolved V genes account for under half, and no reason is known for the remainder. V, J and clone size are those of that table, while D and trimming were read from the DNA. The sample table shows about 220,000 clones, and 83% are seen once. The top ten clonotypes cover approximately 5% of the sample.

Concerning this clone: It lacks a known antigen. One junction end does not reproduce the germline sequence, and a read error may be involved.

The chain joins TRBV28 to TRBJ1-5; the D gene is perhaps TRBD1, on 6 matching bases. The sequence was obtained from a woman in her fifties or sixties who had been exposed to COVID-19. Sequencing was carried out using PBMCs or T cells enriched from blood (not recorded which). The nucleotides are TGTTCCAGCTCCCCAGGGGCTACTTTCAATCAGCCCCAGCATTTT. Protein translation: CSSSPGATFNQPQHF. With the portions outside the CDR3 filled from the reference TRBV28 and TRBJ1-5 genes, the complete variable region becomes DVKVTQSSRYLVKRTGEKVFLECVQDMDHENMFWYRQDPGLGLRLIYFSYDVKMKEKGDIPEGYSVSREKKERFSLILESASTNQTSMYLCSSSPGATFNQPQHFGDGTRLSIL.